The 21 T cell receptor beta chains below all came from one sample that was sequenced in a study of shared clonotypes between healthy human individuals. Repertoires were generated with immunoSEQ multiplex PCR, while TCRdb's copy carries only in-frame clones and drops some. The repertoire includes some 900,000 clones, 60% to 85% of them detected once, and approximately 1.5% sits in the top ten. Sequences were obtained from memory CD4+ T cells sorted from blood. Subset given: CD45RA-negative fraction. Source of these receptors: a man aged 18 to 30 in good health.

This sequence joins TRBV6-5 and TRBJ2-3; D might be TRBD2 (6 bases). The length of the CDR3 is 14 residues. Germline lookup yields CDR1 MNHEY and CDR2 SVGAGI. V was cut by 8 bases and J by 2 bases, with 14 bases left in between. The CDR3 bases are TGTGCCAGCGCCCCCGGGAGACTCACAGATACGCAGTATTTT. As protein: CASAPGRLTDTQYF.

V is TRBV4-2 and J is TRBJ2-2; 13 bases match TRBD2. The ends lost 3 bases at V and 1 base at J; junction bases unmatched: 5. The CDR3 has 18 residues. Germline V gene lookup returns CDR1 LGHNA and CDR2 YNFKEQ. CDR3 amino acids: CASSHDRLAGGNTGELFF. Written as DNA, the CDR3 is TGTGCCAGCAGCCACGACCGACTAGCGGGGGGGAACACCGGGGAGCTGTTTTTT.

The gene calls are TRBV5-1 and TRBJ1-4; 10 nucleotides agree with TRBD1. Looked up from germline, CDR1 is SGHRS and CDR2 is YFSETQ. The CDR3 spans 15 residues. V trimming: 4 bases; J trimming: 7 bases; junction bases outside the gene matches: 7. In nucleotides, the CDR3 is TGCGCCAGCAGCGCACAGACAGGGGGCGGTGAAAAACTGTTTTTT. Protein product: CASSAQTGGGEKLFF.

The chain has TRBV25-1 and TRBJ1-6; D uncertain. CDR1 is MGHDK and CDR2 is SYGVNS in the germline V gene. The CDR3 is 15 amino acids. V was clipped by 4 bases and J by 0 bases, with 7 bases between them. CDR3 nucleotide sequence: TGTGCCAGCAGTGGAGGGAGCTCCTATAATTCACCCCTCCACTTT. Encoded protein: CASSGGSSYNSPLHF.

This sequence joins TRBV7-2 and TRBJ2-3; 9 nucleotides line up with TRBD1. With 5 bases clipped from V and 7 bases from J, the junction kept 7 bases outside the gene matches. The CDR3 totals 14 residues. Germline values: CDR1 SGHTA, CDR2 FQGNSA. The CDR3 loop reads CASSPTGGPNTQYF. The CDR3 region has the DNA TGTGCCAGCAGCCCGACAGGGGGGCCTAATACGCAGTATTTT.

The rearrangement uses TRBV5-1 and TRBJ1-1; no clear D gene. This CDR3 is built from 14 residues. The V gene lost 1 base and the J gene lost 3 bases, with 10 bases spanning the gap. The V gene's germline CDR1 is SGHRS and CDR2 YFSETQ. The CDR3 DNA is TGCGCCAGCAGCTTGAGCGTGCCGTACACTGAAGCTTTCTTT. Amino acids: CASSLSVPYTEAFF.

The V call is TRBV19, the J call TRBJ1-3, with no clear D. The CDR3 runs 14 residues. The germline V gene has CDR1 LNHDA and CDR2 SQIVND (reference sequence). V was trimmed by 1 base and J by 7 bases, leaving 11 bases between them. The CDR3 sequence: CASSIVTVGNTIYF. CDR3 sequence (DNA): TGTGCCAGTAGTATAGTGACCGTCGGGAACACCATATATTTT.

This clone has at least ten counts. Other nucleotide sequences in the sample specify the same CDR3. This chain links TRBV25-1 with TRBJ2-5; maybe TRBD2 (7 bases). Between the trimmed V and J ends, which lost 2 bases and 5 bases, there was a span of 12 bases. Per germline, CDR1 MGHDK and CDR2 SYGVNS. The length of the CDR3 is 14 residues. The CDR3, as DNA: TGTGCCAGCAGTGAAGGGGGGGCTGGGGAGACCCAGTACTTC. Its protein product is CASSEGGAGETQYF.

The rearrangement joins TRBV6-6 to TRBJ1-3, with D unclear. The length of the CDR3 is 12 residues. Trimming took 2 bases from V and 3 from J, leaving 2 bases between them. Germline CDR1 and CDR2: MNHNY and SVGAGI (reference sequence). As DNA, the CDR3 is TGTGCCAGCAGTTACGTTGGAAACACCATATATTTT. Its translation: CASSYVGNTIYF.

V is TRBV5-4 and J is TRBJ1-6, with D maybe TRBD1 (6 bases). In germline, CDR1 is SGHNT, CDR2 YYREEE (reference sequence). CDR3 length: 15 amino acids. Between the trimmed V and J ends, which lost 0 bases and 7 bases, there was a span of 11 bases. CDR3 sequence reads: CASSLGLGGNSPLHF. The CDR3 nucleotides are TGTGCCAGCAGCTTGGGGTTAGGGGGAAATTCACCCCTCCACTTT.

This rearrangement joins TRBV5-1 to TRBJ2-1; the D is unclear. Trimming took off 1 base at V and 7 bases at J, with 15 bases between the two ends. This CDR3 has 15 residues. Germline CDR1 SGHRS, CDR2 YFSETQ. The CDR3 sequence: CASSLKHTIGNEQFF. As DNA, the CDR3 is TGCGCCAGCAGCTTGAAGCATACAATAGGGAATGAGCAGTTCTTC.

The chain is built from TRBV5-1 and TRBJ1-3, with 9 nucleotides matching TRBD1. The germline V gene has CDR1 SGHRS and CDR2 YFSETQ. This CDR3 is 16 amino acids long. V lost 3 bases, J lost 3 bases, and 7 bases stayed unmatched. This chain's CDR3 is CASSWDRVRDGNTIYF. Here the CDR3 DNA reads TGCGCCAGCAGCTGGGACAGGGTTCGGGATGGAAACACCATATATTTT.

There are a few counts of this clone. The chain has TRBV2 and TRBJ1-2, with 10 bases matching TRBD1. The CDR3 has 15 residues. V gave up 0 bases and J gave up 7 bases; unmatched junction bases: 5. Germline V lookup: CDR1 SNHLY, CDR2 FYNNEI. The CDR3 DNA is TGTGCCAGCAGTGAAGCTTGGACAGGGGGAGGTGGCTACACCTTC. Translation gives CASSEAWTGGGGYTF.

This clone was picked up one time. CDR3 sequence reads: CASSFSGVTQETQYF. The DNA of the CDR3 is TGCGCCAGCAGCTTTAGCGGGGTGACCCAAGAGACCCAGTACTTC. The chain uses TRBV5-1 and TRBJ2-5; 8 bases fit TRBD2. Germline V gene sequence: CDR1 SGHRS, CDR2 YFSETQ. The V and J ends lost 2 bases and 1 base, in that order; junction bases with no gene match: 4. The CDR3 totals 15 residues.

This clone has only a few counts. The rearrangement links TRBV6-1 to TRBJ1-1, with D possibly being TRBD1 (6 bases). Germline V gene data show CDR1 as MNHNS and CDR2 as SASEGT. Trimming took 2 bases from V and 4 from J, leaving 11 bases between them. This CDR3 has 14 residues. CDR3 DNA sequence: TGTGCCAGCAGTGAACGACAGGCGCTCACTGAAGCTTTCTTT. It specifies CASSERQALTEAFF.

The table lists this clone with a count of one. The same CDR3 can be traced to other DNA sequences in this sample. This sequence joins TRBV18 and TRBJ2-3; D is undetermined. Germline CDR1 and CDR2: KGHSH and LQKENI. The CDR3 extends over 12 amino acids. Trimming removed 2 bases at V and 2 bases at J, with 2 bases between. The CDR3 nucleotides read TGTGCCAGCTCACCATACACAGATACGCAGTATTTT. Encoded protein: CASSPYTDTQYF. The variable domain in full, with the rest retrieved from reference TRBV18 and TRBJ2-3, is NAGVMQNPRHLVRRRGQEARLRCSPMKGHSHVYWYRQLPEEGLKFMVYLQKENIIDESGMPKERFSAEFPKEGPSILRIQQVVRGDSAAYFCASSPYTDTQYFGPGTRLTVL.

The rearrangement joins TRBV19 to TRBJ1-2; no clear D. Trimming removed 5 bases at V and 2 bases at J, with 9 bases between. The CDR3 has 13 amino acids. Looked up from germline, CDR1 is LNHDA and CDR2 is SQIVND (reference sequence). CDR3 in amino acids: CASSPEGNYGYTF. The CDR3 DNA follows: TGTGCCAGTAGTCCTGAGGGAAACTATGGCTACACCTTC.

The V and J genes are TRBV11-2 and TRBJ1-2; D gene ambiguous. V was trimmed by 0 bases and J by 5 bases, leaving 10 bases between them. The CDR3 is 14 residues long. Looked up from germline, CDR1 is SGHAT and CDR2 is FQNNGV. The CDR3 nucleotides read TGTGCCAGCAGCTTAGATCGGGAGTCTTATGGCTACACCTTC. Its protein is CASSLDRESYGYTF.

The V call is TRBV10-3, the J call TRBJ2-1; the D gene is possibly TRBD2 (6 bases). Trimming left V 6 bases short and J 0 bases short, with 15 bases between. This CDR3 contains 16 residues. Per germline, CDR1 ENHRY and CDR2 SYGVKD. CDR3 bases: TGTGCCATCAGGGAGGACGGGGGAAGCTCCTACAATGAGCAGTTCTTC. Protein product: CAIREDGGSSYNEQFF.

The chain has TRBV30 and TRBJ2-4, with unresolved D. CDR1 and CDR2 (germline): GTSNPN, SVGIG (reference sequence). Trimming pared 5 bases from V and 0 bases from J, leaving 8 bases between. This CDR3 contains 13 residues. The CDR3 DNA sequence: TGTGCCTGGGGGAACGGAGCCAAAAACATTCAGTACTTC. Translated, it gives CAWGNGAKNIQYF.

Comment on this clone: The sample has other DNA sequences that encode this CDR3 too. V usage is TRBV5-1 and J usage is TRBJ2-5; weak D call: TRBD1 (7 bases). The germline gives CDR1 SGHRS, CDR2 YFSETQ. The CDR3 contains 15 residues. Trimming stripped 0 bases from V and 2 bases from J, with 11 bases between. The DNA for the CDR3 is TGCGCCAGCAGCTTGGCGGCAGGGGGGCAAGAGACCCAGTACTTC. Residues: CASSLAAGGQETQYF.